One sample yielded the 5 T cell receptor beta chains listed below, sequenced in a study of blood T cell repertoires in COVID-19. TCRdb's table, derived via immunoSEQ multiplex PCR, lists solely in-frame clones and lacks some. The table includes 200,000 or so clones, over 80% detected once. Sequenced: peripheral blood. The receptors were gathered from a man aged 55 to 70 with COVID-19, enrolled during active disease.

The rearrangement uses TRBV19 and TRBJ1-1; weak D call: TRBD1 (5 bases). CDR3 size: 12 residues. Germline-derived CDR1 and CDR2 are LNHDA and SQIVND (reference sequence). The germline V and J ends were trimmed by 5 bases and 5 bases, with 9 bases remaining between them. The CDR3 protein is CASSLRDTEAFF. CDR3 DNA sequence: TGTGCCAGTAGTCTCAGGGATACTGAAGCTTTCTTT.

This clone was observed once. The genes are TRBV6-1 and TRBJ2-7; no definite D call. Germline values: CDR1 MNHNS, CDR2 SASEGT. The CDR3 loop spans 15 amino acids. V dropped 3 bases and J dropped 5 bases, with 17 bases sitting between them. Here the CDR3 reads CASSDPSPPLNEQYF. CDR3 DNA: TGTGCCAGCAGTGATCCTTCCCCTCCACTGAACGAGCAGTACTTC.

The sample holds one count of this clone. V and J are TRBV25-1 and TRBJ1-1, with 9 bases that match TRBD1. This CDR3 contains 13 residues. Germline CDR1 and CDR2: MGHDK and SYGVNS. Trimming cost V 4 bases and J 8 bases; bases outside gene matches: 5. In DNA, the CDR3 is TGTGCCAGCAGTGTACGGACAGGGGTCGAAGCTTTCTTT. This gives the protein CASSVRTGVEAFF.

This clone was counted only a few times. This chain links TRBV11-2 with TRBJ1-5; tentatively, D is TRBD1 (6 bases). CDR3 length: 13 amino acids. Trimming took off 5 bases at V and 6 bases at J, with 11 bases between the two ends. Germline V CDR1 and CDR2: SGHAT, FQNNGV. CDR3 sequence reads: CASSEGVAQPQHF. CDR3 nucleotide sequence: TGTGCCAGCAGCGAGGGGGTAGCTCAGCCCCAGCATTTT.

The chain has TRBV30 and TRBJ2-3; TRBD1 agrees at 7 bases. With 3 bases clipped from V and 10 bases from J, the junction kept 16 bases outside the gene matches. Germline assignment: CDR1 GTSNPN and CDR2 SVGIG (reference sequence). There are 15 residues in the CDR3. Here the CDR3 DNA reads TGTGCCTGGAGCCTCGGACCGATCTATACAGGGGCGCAGTATTTT. As protein: CAWSLGPIYTGAQYF.